A single sample is the source of the 2 T cell receptor beta chains below, sequenced in a study of blood T cell repertoires in COVID-19. Here immunoSEQ multiplex PCR was the method, and the copy in TCRdb shows in-frame clones only, minus some. Here the sample spans roughly 250,000 clones, around 82% being singletons. Sequencing was done on a sample of PBMCs or T cells enriched from blood (not recorded which). The receptors derive from a middle-aged woman who had been exposed to COVID-19.

The CDR3 reads CASSFGTVRNSPLHF. CDR3 DNA: TGTGCCAGCAGTTTTGGGACAGTCAGGAATTCACCCCTCCACTTT. The V gene is TRBV28, the J gene TRBJ1-6; 7 bases align to TRBD1. The trim removed 3 bases at V and 7 bases at J, leaving 6 bases unmatched. CDR3 length equals 15 residues. Germline V gives CDR1 MDHEN, CDR2 SYDVKM.

The rearrangement uses TRBV23-1 and TRBJ1-3; 10 bases agree with TRBD1. TRBV23-1 is an open reading frame, and its role is uncertain. J was trimmed by 4 bases and V by 6 bases; bases with no gene match: 18. CDR3 length: 19 amino acids. The CDR3 reads CASSPLRRQGALTGNTIYF. As DNA, the CDR3 is TGCGCCAGCAGCCCCCTGCGGAGACAGGGGGCTTTAACGGGAAACACCATATATTTT.